These 18 T cell receptor beta chains came from one sample sequenced in a study of T cells after yellow fever vaccination. TCRdb ran MiXCR on the 5' RACE reads and lists one entry per CDR3 protein. Seen here are around 310,000 distinct CDR3 sequences, 8.7% observed once, and the top ten hold 15% to 20%. Here the sequenced sample was PBMCs, taken on the day of the first yellow fever vaccination. The receptor set was obtained from a man in his late teens or twenties who received the YFV17D yellow fever vaccine.

This clonotype occurred many times. The chain is built from TRBV29-1 and TRBJ2-3; no clear D. The CDR3 is 13 amino acids. Per germline, CDR1 SQVTM and CDR2 ANQGSEA. The V and J ends lost 4 bases and 7 bases respectively, with 15 bases between them. CDR3 protein: CSVAVRAPHTQYF. Here the CDR3 DNA reads TGCAGCGTTGCAGTCCGGGCCCCACATACGCAGTATTTT.

This clonotype was counted many times. This chain joins TRBV20-1 and TRBJ2-7, with D tentatively TRBD1 (6 bases). V lost 7 bases to trimming and J lost 0 bases, with 10 bases between them. CDR3 length equals 12 residues. In germline, CDR1 is DFQATT, CDR2 SNEGSKA (reference sequence). CDR3 sequence: CSVGDNSYEQYF. CDR3 DNA sequence: TGCAGTGTAGGGGACAACTCCTACGAGCAGTACTTC.

This clonotype was counted only a few times. This sequence joins TRBV28 and TRBJ2-7, with D maybe TRBD1 (5 bases). V was pared by 4 bases and J by 3 bases, with 13 bases between. Germline CDR1 reads MDHEN; CDR2 reads SYDVKM. The CDR3 is 14 residues long. In nucleotides, the CDR3 is TGTGCCAGCAGTTCTGGTGGGGCGAGCTACGAGCAGTACTTC. Translated: CASSSGGASYEQYF. Supplemented by reference TRBV28 and TRBJ2-7, the full variable domain reads DVKVTQSSRYLVKRTGEKVFLECVQDMDHENMFWYRQDPGLGLRLIYFSYDVKMKEKGDIPEGYSVSREKKERFSLILESASTNQTSMYLCASSSGGASYEQYFGPGTRLTVT.

In its sample, this clonotype was seen a few times. The rearrangement joins TRBV6-5 to TRBJ2-2, with D hard to call. The CDR3 contains 12 residues. The ends were cut back, 0 bases at V and 8 bases at J, with 4 bases in the middle. The germline V gene has CDR1 MNHEY and CDR2 SVGAGI. The CDR3 DNA reads as TGTGCCAGCAGTTACTCGTGGGGGGAGCTGTTTTTT. Its protein product is CASSYSWGELFF.

This sequence joins TRBV24-1 and TRBJ2-5; 9 bases are a match to TRBD1. V gave up 4 bases and J gave up 7 bases; unmatched junction bases: 9. The CDR3 has 15 amino acids. CDR1 is KGHDR and CDR2 is SFDVKD in the germline V gene. The chain's CDR3 is CATSEDRGSPWTQYF. The CDR3 nucleotides read TGTGCCACCAGTGAAGACAGGGGGAGCCCATGGACCCAGTACTTC.

The V gene is TRBV25-1, the J gene TRBJ1-5; D is undetermined. Deletions cut 2 bases from V and 0 bases from J, with 5 bases between. This CDR3 contains 14 residues. In germline, CDR1 is MGHDK, CDR2 SYGVNS. The DNA for the CDR3 is TGTGCCAGCAGTGAACAGGATAGCAATCAGCCCCAGCATTTT. It encodes CASSEQDSNQPQHF.

The genes are TRBV20-1 and TRBJ2-3; 14 bases agree with TRBD2. The CDR3 has 16 amino acids. Looked up from germline, CDR1 is DFQATT and CDR2 is SNEGSKA (reference sequence). Losses at the gene ends were 0 bases for V and 5 bases for J; bases not matched to a gene: 4. CDR3 bases: TGCAGTGCTAGAGATTTCGGACTAGCGGGGGGAGATACGCAGTATTTT. Protein: CSARDFGLAGGDTQYF.

J is TRBJ1-1 and V is TRBV18; 8 bases are shared with TRBD1. Germline values: CDR1 KGHSH, CDR2 LQKENI. Trimming at V came to 6 bases and at J to 3 bases, leaving 9 bases not matched to a gene. The CDR3 totals 15 residues. The CDR3 sequence: CASSRVQGADTEAFF. The CDR3 nucleotides are TGTGCCAGCTCCCGTGTTCAGGGGGCTGACACTGAAGCTTTCTTT.

The V gene is TRBV11-3, the J gene TRBJ2-2; D possibly corresponds to TRBD2 (5 bases). The CDR3 totals 14 residues. Germline V gives CDR1 SGHNT, CDR2 YENEEA. V lost 5 bases and J 6 bases, leaving 13 bases between the germline ends. DNA of the CDR3: TGTGCCAGCAGCGACGTGGCCGGGGCCGGGGAGCTGTTTTTT. Translating it yields CASSDVAGAGELFF.

There are a few counts of this clonotype. The chain joins TRBV7-9 to TRBJ1-2, with 7 bases aligning to TRBD1. The CDR3 extends over 15 amino acids. Germline V gives CDR1 SEHNR, CDR2 FQNEAQ (reference sequence). J was trimmed by 8 bases and V by 5 bases; bases with no gene match: 14. CDR3 DNA: TGTGCCAGCAGCCAGAGGGCGAGGGACAGCCGGGGCTACACCTTC. Its protein product is CASSQRARDSRGYTF.

This clonotype turned up a few times. V and J are TRBV11-2 and TRBJ2-2; D not resolved. Germline CDR1 and CDR2: SGHAT and FQNNGV. With 5 bases removed from V and 0 bases from J, the gap between germline ends came to 16 bases. The CDR3 contains 17 residues. The CDR3 sequence is CASSARRVTANTGELFF. CDR3 nucleotides: TGTGCCAGCAGCGCGAGGCGCGTCACCGCGAACACCGGGGAGCTGTTTTTT.

This clonotype was seen only a few times. This chain uses TRBV6-1 with TRBJ1-2; 12 bases are shared with TRBD1. The length of the CDR3 is 14 residues. V lost 8 bases to trimming and J lost 5 bases; unmatched junction nucleotides: 6. Germline V gives CDR1 MNHNS, CDR2 SASEGT. The CDR3 nucleotides read TGTGCCAGCGCGAGGGACAGGGGGCTTTATGGCTACACCTTC. The encoded protein is CASARDRGLYGYTF.

This clonotype has a count of ten or more. V and J are TRBV29-1 and TRBJ2-1; no clear D gene. V gave up 3 bases and J gave up 1 base, with 16 bases separating them. CDR3 length: 16 residues. The germline V gene has CDR1 SQVTM and CDR2 ANQGSEA. The CDR3 region is CSVERGLVGSYNEQFF. The DNA for the CDR3 is TGCAGCGTTGAGAGAGGATTGGTGGGGTCCTACAATGAGCAGTTCTTC.

This clonotype has a handful of counts. The chain employs TRBV6-2 or TRBV6-3 and TRBJ2-3; D is possibly TRBD1 or TRBD2 (5 bases each). The CDR3 totals 15 residues. Germline lookup yields CDR1 MNHEY and CDR2 SVGEGT. Trimming removed 5 bases at V and 1 base at J, with 13 bases between. CDR3 in DNA: TGTGCCAGCAGTGACCGGGGCGCGGGCACAGATACGCAGTATTTT. Its protein product is CASSDRGAGTDTQYF.

CDR3 nucleotides: TGTGCCAGCAGCCAAACCGGGGCCAACGTCCTGACTTTC. Protein product: CASSQTGANVLTF. V is TRBV3-1 and J is TRBJ2-6; D is ambiguous. The CDR3 length is 13 residues. V was pared by 2 bases and J by 4 bases, with 3 bases between. Germline V gene lookup returns CDR1 LGHDT and CDR2 YNNKEL (reference sequence). The full variable domain, in which reference TRBV3-1 and TRBJ2-6 provide the parts outside the CDR3, is DTAVSQTPKYLVTQMGNDKSIKCEQNLGHDTMYWYKQDSKKFLKIMFSYNNKELIINETVPNRFSPKSPDKAHLNLHINSLELGDSAVYFCASSQTGANVLTFGAGSRLTVL.

This clonotype was seen at least ten times. The CDR3 reads CASSRGTEKLFF. In nucleotides, the CDR3 is TGTGCCAGTAGCAGGGGCACTGAAAAACTGTTTTTT. The chain carries TRBV12-3 or TRBV12-4 and TRBJ1-4; D perhaps matches TRBD1 (6 bases). With 9 bases removed from V and 7 bases from J, the gap between germline ends came to 12 bases. The CDR3 is 12 amino acids.

This clonotype appeared a few times. This chain uses TRBV6-1 with TRBJ1-5; D uncertain. Trimming stripped 7 bases from V and 0 bases from J, with 16 bases between. This CDR3 is built from 16 residues. Per germline, CDR1 MNHNS and CDR2 SASEGT. CDR3 loop: CASIMTRGNSNQPQHF. The CDR3 DNA sequence: TGTGCCAGCATCATGACGCGGGGAAATAGCAATCAGCCCCAGCATTTT.

Only one count was recorded for this clonotype. The chain is built from TRBV20-1 and TRBJ2-5; 7 positions agree with TRBD2. The germline gives CDR1 DFQATT, CDR2 SNEGSKA (reference sequence). Unmatched junction bases numbered 9, after V lost 0 bases and J lost 5 bases. This CDR3 contains 15 residues. CDR3 DNA: TGCAGTGCTAGAGAAGCCCGACTAGCTGGGGAGACCCAGTACTTC. Translation gives CSAREARLAGETQYF.